This T cell receptor (beta chain) was found in a study of shared clonotypes between healthy human individuals. The study's findings and limits: The generation probabilities recorded for non-shared clonotypes fell below those of clonotypes shared by all four donors. Only blood was sampled; tissue repertoires likely differ.

A word on this clone: What it recognizes is unknown.

Assay: immunoSEQ multiplex PCR; the TCRdb copy retains only in-frame clones and omits some. The table has roughly 2.4 million clones, approximately 96% seen once. The sequence was obtained from a man aged 18 to 29 in good health. Sequencing input: naive CD4+ T cells sorted from blood. As to subset: CD45RA+ positively selected.

The CDR3 sequence is CASSSRSPDRSRETQYF. In DNA, the CDR3 is TGTGCCAGCAGCTCCCGGTCCCCGGACAGGTCCCGTGAGACCCAGTACTTC. This chain links TRBV7-9 with TRBJ2-5; TRBD1 agrees at 7 bases. The CDR3 spans 17 residues. CDR1 is SEHNR and CDR2 is FQNEAQ in the germline V gene (reference sequence). Trimming at V came to 4 bases and at J to 5 bases, leaving 16 bases not matched to a gene.